This T cell receptor beta chain was identified during a study of patients and donors after allogeneic stem cell transplantation. TCRdb redid the calling of the RT-PCR reads with MiXCR, one entry per CDR3 protein. The profile covers 800,000 to 1,000,000 distinct CDR3 sequences, with roughly 18% appearing a single time and roughly 6% taken by the ten largest. This clonotype occurred many times. The clonotype was recovered from a human donor who was either an allogeneic HSCT recipient or a stem cell or donor lymphocyte infusion donor (not recorded which). It is not recorded whose cells these are; they may come from a transplant donor. Sequencing input: blood, either unsorted or a sorted T cell fraction (not recorded which).

Written as DNA, the CDR3 is TGTGCCAGCAGTTACTACCGGGGCTCTGGGGCCAACGTCCTGACTTTC. As protein: CASSYYRGSGANVLTF. The rearrangement uses TRBV6-5 and TRBJ2-6; maybe TRBD2 (5 bases). Germline V gene lookup returns CDR1 MNHEY and CDR2 SVGAGI. The V gene lost 1 base and the J gene lost 0 bases, with 7 bases spanning the gap. The CDR3 runs to 16 residues.